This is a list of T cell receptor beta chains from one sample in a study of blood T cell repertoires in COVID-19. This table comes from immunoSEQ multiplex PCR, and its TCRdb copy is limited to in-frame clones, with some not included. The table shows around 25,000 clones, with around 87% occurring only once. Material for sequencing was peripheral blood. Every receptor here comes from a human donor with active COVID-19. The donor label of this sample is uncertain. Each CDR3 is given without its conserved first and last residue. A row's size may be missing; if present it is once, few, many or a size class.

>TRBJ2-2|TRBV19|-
ASSRGITGELF
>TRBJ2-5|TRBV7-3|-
ASSLYGASGSETQY
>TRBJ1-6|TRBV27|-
ASSSDWSSYNSPLH
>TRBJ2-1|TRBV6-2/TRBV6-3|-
ASSYPFRREHSYNEQF
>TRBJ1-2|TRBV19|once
ASSNDRGLNYGYT
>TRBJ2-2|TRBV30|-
AWSVGSGNTGELF
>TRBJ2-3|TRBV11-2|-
ASSSRTGRTDTQY
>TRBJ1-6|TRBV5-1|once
ASSGRGTGSPLH
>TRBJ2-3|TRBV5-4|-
ASSLGAGGPDTQY
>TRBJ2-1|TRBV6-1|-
ASSEAGRNEQF
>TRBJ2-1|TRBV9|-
ASNSGLAGGKYNEQF
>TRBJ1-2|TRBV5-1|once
ASSLGLTNYGYT
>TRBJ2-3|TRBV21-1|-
ASSKDRPTSFGSRDRGLTDTQY
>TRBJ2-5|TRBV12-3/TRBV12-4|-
ASSRPAGETQY
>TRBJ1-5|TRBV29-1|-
SVGTDSNQPQH
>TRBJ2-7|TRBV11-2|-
ASSPPTSVSSYEQY
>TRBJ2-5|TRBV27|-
ASSFARTGSKSQY
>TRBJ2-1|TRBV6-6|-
ASILAGESDEQF
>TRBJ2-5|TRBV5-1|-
ASSLSREETQY
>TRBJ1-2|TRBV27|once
ASRPRQDTNYGYT
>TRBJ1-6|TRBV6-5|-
ACGQAYNSPLH
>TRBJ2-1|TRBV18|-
ASSPAGTPGNEQF
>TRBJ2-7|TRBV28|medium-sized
ASSWGTSGYEQY
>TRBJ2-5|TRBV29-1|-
SVKESGETQY
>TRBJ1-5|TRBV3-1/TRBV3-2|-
ASSPERDQPQH
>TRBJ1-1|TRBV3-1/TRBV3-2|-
ASSQIPGESEAF
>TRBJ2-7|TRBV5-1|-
ASSTGQLYEQY
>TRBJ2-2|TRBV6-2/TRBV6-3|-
ASSLAGSNTGELF
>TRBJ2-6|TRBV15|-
ATSRGDRSNVLT
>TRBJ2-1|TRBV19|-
ASSMALITQMVNEQF
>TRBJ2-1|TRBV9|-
ASSVVGSLEQF
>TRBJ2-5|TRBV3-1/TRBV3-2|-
ASSQVAGGYQETQY
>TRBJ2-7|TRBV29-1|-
SVSPTSYEQY
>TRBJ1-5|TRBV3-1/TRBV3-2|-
ASSRGQGGNQPQH